The 32 T cell receptor beta chains presented below share a single source sample, sequenced in a study of blood T cell repertoires in COVID-19. The repertoire was sequenced with immunoSEQ multiplex PCR; TCRdb's copy has only in-frame clones and lacks some. This sample has 160,000 or so clones; 75% to 85% occur once, and the top ten carry just over 0.55%. Sample: peripheral blood. The receptors come from a man aged 55 to 70 with acute or convalescent COVID-19.

The gene calls are TRBV7-2 and TRBJ2-3; tentative D call: TRBD2 (6 bases). This CDR3 spans 15 amino acids. V was cut by 5 bases and J by 2 bases, with 14 bases left in between. The germline gives CDR1 SGHTA, CDR2 FQGNSA. This chain's CDR3 is CASSERDFPTDTQYF. The CDR3, as DNA: TGTGCCAGCAGCGAACGGGACTTTCCCACAGATACGCAGTATTTT.

The chain links TRBV18 to TRBJ2-2, with unresolved D. The CDR3 consists of 16 residues. Deletions cut 2 bases from V and 0 bases from J, with 10 bases between. In germline, CDR1 is KGHSH, CDR2 LQKENI. DNA for the CDR3: TGTGCCAGCTCACCAAACCGCGCCTCGAACACCGGGGAGCTGTTTTTT. Translation gives CASSPNRASNTGELFF.

The chain links TRBV7-8 to TRBJ2-1; a weak D match, TRBD2 (5 bases). The V gene lost 5 bases and the J gene lost 2 bases, with 10 bases spanning the gap. CDR3 length equals 14 residues. CDR1 is SGHVS and CDR2 is FQNEAQ in the germline V gene. CDR3 bases: TGTGCCAGCAGCCGCGTCGGGGCCTACAATGAGCAGTTCTTC. This gives the protein CASSRVGAYNEQFF.

The V call is TRBV6-5, the J call TRBJ2-2, with 7 bases fitting TRBD1. CDR3 length equals 15 residues. V gave up 5 bases and J gave up 5 bases; unmatched junction bases: 8. Germline CDR1 reads MNHEY; CDR2 reads SVGAGI. This CDR3 is CASSQRQGGTGELFF. The CDR3 DNA follows: TGTGCCAGCAGTCAGCGACAGGGTGGAACCGGGGAGCTGTTTTTT.

As regards this clone: Other DNA sequences in this sample translate to the same CDR3. This chain connects TRBV2 to TRBJ1-5, with D perhaps TRBD1 (5 bases). Germline V gene lookup returns CDR1 SNHLY and CDR2 FYNNEI. The CDR3 extends over 13 amino acids. Trimming took off 5 bases at V and 6 bases at J, with 11 bases between the two ends. The CDR3 protein is CASSPGIAQPQHF. CDR3 nucleotide sequence: TGTGCCAGCAGTCCAGGGATAGCTCAGCCCCAGCATTTT. Looking up the rest from reference TRBV2 and TRBJ1-5 gives the full variable domain: EPEVTQTPSHQVTQMGQEVILRCVPISNHLYFYWYRQILGQKVEFLVSFYNNEISEKSEIFDDQFSVERPDGSNFTLKIRSTKLEDSAMYFCASSPGIAQPQHFGDGTRLSIL.

The genes are TRBV6-2 or TRBV6-3 and TRBJ1-2; possible D gene TRBD1, 5 bases. V was trimmed by 6 bases and J by 8 bases, leaving 16 bases between them. The CDR3 has 13 residues. Germline V CDR1 and CDR2: MNHEY, SVGEGT. CDR3 DNA: TGTGCCAGCAGCCCCAGCGGGGCGAGGGGCTACACCTTC. It codes for CASSPSGARGYTF.

The J gene is TRBJ2-7, the V gene TRBV6-2 or TRBV6-3, with D tentatively TRBD2 (6 bases). Germline CDR1 reads MNHEY; CDR2 reads SVGEGT. V gave up 6 bases and J gave up 6 bases, with 15 bases separating them. The CDR3 has 13 residues. The CDR3 coding sequence is TGTGCCAGCAGCCCCCTGCCGGAGGGCGAGCAGTACTTC. This encodes CASSPLPEGEQYF.

The chain recombines TRBV19 with TRBJ1-3; 7 bases map to TRBD1. With 7 bases clipped from V and 2 bases from J, the junction kept 2 bases outside the gene matches. The CDR3 length is 13 residues. Germline CDR1 is LNHDA and CDR2 is SQIVND (reference sequence). CDR3 amino acids: CASTDRAGNTIYF. The CDR3 nucleotides read TGTGCCAGTACCGACAGGGCTGGAAACACCATATATTTT. Full variable domain (rest looked up from reference TRBV19 and TRBJ1-3): DGGITQSPKYLFRKEGQNVTLSCEQNLNHDAMYWYRQDPGQGLRLIYYSQIVNDFQKGDIAEGYSVSREKKESFPLTVTSAQKNPTAFYLCASTDRAGNTIYFGEGSWLTVV.

The V gene is TRBV5-1, the J gene TRBJ2-5; TRBD1 might be the D (5 bases). Trimming removed 0 bases at V and 0 bases at J, with 9 bases between. Germline-derived CDR1 and CDR2 are SGHRS and YFSETQ. The length of the CDR3 is 15 residues. The CDR3 sequence: CASSLGAGYQETQYF. CDR3 DNA sequence: TGCGCCAGCAGCTTGGGGGCAGGGTACCAAGAGACCCAGTACTTC.

The chain links TRBV6-1 to TRBJ2-7; the match to TRBD2 covers 7 bases. The germline CDR1 and CDR2 sequences are MNHNS and SASEGT. This CDR3 spans 13 amino acids. V was pared by 0 bases and J by 7 bases, with 3 bases of the junction left unmatched. This CDR3 reads CASSEAGRVEQYF. DNA for the CDR3: TGTGCCAGCAGTGAAGCAGGGAGGGTGGAGCAGTACTTC.

This clone was counted once. The chain employs TRBV29-1 and TRBJ1-1; D remains ambiguous. Trimming cost V 0 bases and J 1 base, with 9 bases left between them. In germline, CDR1 is SQVTM, CDR2 ANQGSEA. The CDR3 has 14 amino acids. CDR3 loop: CSVEDHRGNTEAFF. The CDR3 bases are TGCAGCGTTGAAGATCATCGGGGGAACACTGAAGCTTTCTTT. The full variable domain, its missing parts supplied by reference TRBV29-1 and TRBJ1-1, is SAVISQKPSRDICQRGTSLTIQCQVDSQVTMMFWYRQQPGQSLTLIATANQGSEATYESGFVIDKFPISRPNLTFSTLTVSNMSPEDSSIYLCSVEDHRGNTEAFFGQGTRLTVV.

The chain recombines TRBV28 with TRBJ2-7; TRBD1 aligns across 9 bases. Trimming took 8 bases from V and 1 from J; bases not matched to a gene: 9. CDR1 and CDR2 (germline): MDHEN, SYDVKM. The CDR3 spans 15 residues. The CDR3, as DNA: TGTGCCAGCTTTCCACTCGGACAGGGGTCCTACGAGCAGTACTTC. Residues: CASFPLGQGSYEQYF.

This chain uses TRBV4-2 with TRBJ1-5; 7 bases agree with TRBD1. V shed 5 bases and J 7 bases; nucleotides not matched to a gene: 14. The CDR3 consists of 16 residues. The germline CDR1 and CDR2 sequences are LGHNA and YNFKEQ. This CDR3 is CASSSHSGGWRQPQHF. The CDR3 DNA follows: TGTGCCAGCAGCAGTCATTCAGGGGGTTGGCGACAGCCCCAGCATTTT.

The chain carries TRBV19 and TRBJ1-5; D possibly corresponds to TRBD1 (5 bases). V was pared by 6 bases and J by 3 bases, with 12 bases between. The CDR3 loop spans 14 amino acids. Per germline, CDR1 LNHDA and CDR2 SQIVND (reference sequence). The CDR3 loop is CASRKTDFNQPQHF. The CDR3 bases are TGTGCCAGTAGAAAGACAGATTTCAATCAGCCCCAGCATTTT.

The V and J genes are TRBV4-2 and TRBJ1-6; D possibly corresponds to TRBD1 (5 bases). The CDR3 consists of 17 residues. Germline CDR1 and CDR2: LGHNA and YNFKEQ. Trimming pared 6 bases from V and 4 bases from J, leaving 19 bases between. DNA of the CDR3: TGTGCCAGCAGGAAGAATCCAACAGGCCAATATAATTCACCCCTCCACTTT. Encoded protein: CASRKNPTGQYNSPLHF.

This chain joins TRBV5-6 and TRBJ1-2; 8 nucleotides align to TRBD1. The length of the CDR3 is 15 residues. With V trimmed by 4 bases and J by 2 bases, 7 bases remained unmatched. CDR1 is SGHDT and CDR2 is YYEEEE in the germline V gene. The chain's CDR3 is CASSPPDRVNYGYTF. DNA for the CDR3: TGTGCCAGCAGCCCGCCGGACAGGGTGAACTATGGCTACACCTTC.

This clone was seen only a few times. The chain employs TRBV28 and TRBJ1-2, with D unresolved. Germline lookup yields CDR1 MDHEN and CDR2 SYDVKM. V lost 3 bases, J lost 8 bases, and 10 bases lay in between. The length of the CDR3 is 12 residues. CDR3 residues: CASSFLTQGYTF. CDR3 in DNA: TGTGCCAGCAGTTTTCTTACTCAAGGCTACACCTTC.

The CDR3 nucleotides read TGTGCCAGCAGCCGAAGTACAGGGCCCTATGGCTACACCTTC. Its protein product is CASSRSTGPYGYTF. This chain connects TRBV11-1 to TRBJ1-2, with D possibly TRBD1 on 6 matching bases. The V end lost 5 bases, the J end lost 4 bases, and 14 bases lay between the germline ends. Per the germline V gene, CDR1 is SGHAT and CDR2 is FQDESV (reference sequence). This CDR3 spans 14 amino acids.

The chain couples TRBV27 to TRBJ2-7, with 10 positions matching TRBD2. Germline loops: CDR1 MNHEY, CDR2 SMNVEV (reference sequence). The junction had 13 bases not matched to a gene; V was cut back by 5 bases and J by 12 bases. The length of the CDR3 is 14 residues. Here the CDR3 reads CASSAPGLAVKWYF. CDR3 nucleotides: TGTGCCAGCAGTGCCCCAGGACTAGCGGTAAAGTGGTACTTC.

The V and J genes are TRBV28 and TRBJ2-7, with a possible D match to TRBD2 (6 bases). Deletions cut 11 bases from V and 6 bases from J, with 23 bases between. CDR3 length: 14 amino acids. Germline V gene data show CDR1 as MDHEN and CDR2 as SYDVKM. CDR3 in DNA: TGTGCCGGCTCCGCGCGGGGAGGAGCTCGCGAGCAGTACTTC. It encodes CAGSARGGAREQYF.

The chain joins TRBV11-2 to TRBJ1-2; a weak D match, TRBD1 (6 bases). The V end lost 5 bases, the J end lost 12 bases, and 13 bases lay between the germline ends. Germline assignment: CDR1 SGHAT and CDR2 FQNNGV. The CDR3 length is 11 residues. CDR3 sequence: CASSMNGQNTF. Written as DNA, the CDR3 is TGTGCCAGCAGCATGAACGGACAGAACACCTTC.

The chain carries TRBV15 and TRBJ1-4; no reliable D call. The V end lost 0 bases, the J end lost 3 bases, and 8 bases lay between the germline ends. CDR3 length equals 15 residues. The germline V gene has CDR1 LNHNV and CDR2 YYDKDF (reference sequence). CDR3 DNA sequence: TGTGCCACCAGCAGAGATCCAACATCTAATGAAAAACTGTTTTTT. Translating it yields CATSRDPTSNEKLFF.

The gene calls are TRBV4-3 and TRBJ2-3; D ambiguous. The CDR3 is 13 residues long. CDR1 is LGHNA, CDR2 YSLEER, per germline. The ends were cut back, 0 bases at V and 4 bases at J, with 5 bases in the middle. CDR3 DNA: TGCGCCAGCAGCCAAGATGGCCCAGATACGCAGTATTTT. Encoded protein: CASSQDGPDTQYF.

V is TRBV7-2 and J is TRBJ2-7; tentative D call: TRBD2 (5 bases). V shed 1 base and J shed 7 bases, with 14 bases lying between them. The CDR3 is 14 amino acids. Germline V gene sequence: CDR1 SGHTA, CDR2 FQGNSA. CDR3 in DNA: TGTGCCAGCAGCTTAGGTATTAGCGTGGAAGAGCAGTACTTC. This sequence encodes CASSLGISVEEQYF.

The CDR3 DNA reads TGTGCCAGCAGTGAACTGACAGACACAGATACGCAGTATTTT. This gives the protein CASSELTDTDTQYF. This rearrangement joins TRBV2 to TRBJ2-3; the D gene is possibly TRBD1 (5 bases). V lost 2 bases, J lost 2 bases, and 8 bases lay in between. The CDR3 loop spans 14 amino acids. The germline V gene encodes CDR1 SNHLY and CDR2 FYNNEI. Supplemented by reference TRBV2 and TRBJ2-3, the full variable domain reads EPEVTQTPSHQVTQMGQEVILRCVPISNHLYFYWYRQILGQKVEFLVSFYNNEISEKSEIFDDQFSVERPDGSNFTLKIRSTKLEDSAMYFCASSELTDTDTQYFGPGTRLTVL.

The V call is TRBV29-1, the J call TRBJ1-2; D perhaps matches TRBD1 (6 bases). This CDR3 is built from 11 residues. Germline CDR1 SQVTM, CDR2 ANQGSEA. Trimming took 4 bases from V and 8 from J, leaving 11 bases between them. Here the CDR3 reads CSVAGAGGYTF. The CDR3 region has the DNA TGCAGCGTTGCAGGGGCGGGCGGCTACACCTTC. Full variable domain (outside the CDR3, taken from reference TRBV29-1 and TRBJ1-2): SAVISQKPSRDICQRGTSLTIQCQVDSQVTMMFWYRQQPGQSLTLIATANQGSEATYESGFVIDKFPISRPNLTFSTLTVSNMSPEDSSIYLCSVAGAGGYTFGSGTRLTVV.

The chain uses TRBV18 and TRBJ2-1; 10 positions agree with TRBD1. The junction had 7 bases not matched to a gene; V was cut back by 6 bases and J by 5 bases. Per the germline V gene, CDR1 is KGHSH and CDR2 is LQKENI. The CDR3 totals 15 residues. CDR3 residues: CASSLRDRGNNEQFF. The CDR3 DNA follows: TGTGCCAGCTCTCTCCGGGACAGGGGTAACAATGAGCAGTTCTTC.

V is TRBV5-5 and J is TRBJ2-3; 14 nucleotides match TRBD2. The CDR3 spans 17 residues. The J segment lost 2 bases and the V segment lost 4 bases, leaving 6 bases of the junction unmatched. The germline V gene has CDR1 SGHKS and CDR2 YYEKEE (reference sequence). For the CDR3, the DNA is TGTGCCAGCAGCCCACGGACTAGCGGGGGGCCCACAGATACGCAGTATTTT. Its translation is CASSPRTSGGPTDTQYF.

V is TRBV27 and J is TRBJ2-5; TRBD1 agrees at 7 bases. Germline CDR1 is MNHEY and CDR2 is SMNVEV (reference sequence). The junction had 7 bases not matched to a gene; V was cut back by 5 bases and J by 4 bases. This CDR3 spans 14 amino acids. In DNA form, the CDR3 reads TGTGCCAGCAGTGGGAGACAGGGTCGAGAGACCCAGTACTTC. Translated: CASSGRQGRETQYF.

The J gene is TRBJ1-5, the V gene TRBV2; possible D gene TRBD1, 6 bases. Trimming removed 6 bases at V and 3 bases at J, with 12 bases between. CDR3 size: 14 residues. Looked up from germline, CDR1 is SNHLY and CDR2 is FYNNEI. CDR3 sequence: CASRSGTTNQPQHF. CDR3 coding DNA: TGTGCCAGCAGGTCCGGGACAACCAATCAGCCCCAGCATTTT.

This clone was detected only once. CDR3 nucleotide sequence: TGTGCCAGCACCCGGATGAGGGGACAGGGGACAATGATAGATGGCTACACCTTC. It yields the protein CASTRMRGQGTMIDGYTF. The chain couples TRBV5-4 to TRBJ1-2; the match to TRBD1 covers 10 bases. The junction had 20 bases not matched to a gene; V was cut back by 6 bases and J by 6 bases. This CDR3 has 18 amino acids. Germline values: CDR1 SGHNT, CDR2 YYREEE (reference sequence).

The gene calls are TRBV4-2 and TRBJ1-4; 7 bases line up with TRBD1. Losses at the gene ends were 0 bases for V and 5 bases for J; bases not matched to a gene: 6. Germline V gene data show CDR1 as LGHNA and CDR2 as YNFKEQ. The CDR3 has 16 residues. The CDR3 is CASSQDRARGNEKLFF. CDR3 coding DNA: TGTGCCAGCAGCCAAGATCGGGCCAGGGGGAATGAAAAACTGTTTTTT.